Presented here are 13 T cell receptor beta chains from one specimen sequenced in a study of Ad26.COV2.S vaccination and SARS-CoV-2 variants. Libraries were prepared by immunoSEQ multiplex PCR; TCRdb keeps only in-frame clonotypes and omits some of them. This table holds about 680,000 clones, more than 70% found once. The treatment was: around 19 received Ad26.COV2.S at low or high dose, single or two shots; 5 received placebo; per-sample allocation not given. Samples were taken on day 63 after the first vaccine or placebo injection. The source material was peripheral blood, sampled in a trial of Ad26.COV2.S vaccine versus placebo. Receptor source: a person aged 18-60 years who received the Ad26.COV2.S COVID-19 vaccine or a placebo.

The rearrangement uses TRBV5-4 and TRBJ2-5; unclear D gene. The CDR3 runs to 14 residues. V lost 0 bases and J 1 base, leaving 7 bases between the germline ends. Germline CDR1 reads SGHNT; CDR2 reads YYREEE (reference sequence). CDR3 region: CASSLGRAQETQYF. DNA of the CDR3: TGTGCCAGCAGCTTGGGTAGAGCCCAAGAGACCCAGTACTTC.

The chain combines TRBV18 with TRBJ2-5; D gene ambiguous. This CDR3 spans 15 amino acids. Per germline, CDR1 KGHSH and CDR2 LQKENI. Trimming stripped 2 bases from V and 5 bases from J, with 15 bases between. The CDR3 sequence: CASSPNPPAGETQYF. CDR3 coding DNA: TGTGCCAGCTCACCAAACCCGCCCGCCGGGGAGACCCAGTACTTC.

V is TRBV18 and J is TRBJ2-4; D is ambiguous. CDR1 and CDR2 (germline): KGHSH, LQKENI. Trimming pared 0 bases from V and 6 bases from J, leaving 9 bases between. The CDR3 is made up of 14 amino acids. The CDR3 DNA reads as TGTGCCAGCTCACCACCGGAGAGCAGAAACATTCAGTACTTC. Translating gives CASSPPESRNIQYF.

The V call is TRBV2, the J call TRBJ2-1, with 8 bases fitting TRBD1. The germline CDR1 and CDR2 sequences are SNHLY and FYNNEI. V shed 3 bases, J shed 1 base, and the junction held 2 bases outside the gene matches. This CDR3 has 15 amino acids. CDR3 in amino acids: CASSDGQGSYNEQFF. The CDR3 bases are TGTGCCAGCAGTGATGGACAGGGATCCTACAATGAGCAGTTCTTC.

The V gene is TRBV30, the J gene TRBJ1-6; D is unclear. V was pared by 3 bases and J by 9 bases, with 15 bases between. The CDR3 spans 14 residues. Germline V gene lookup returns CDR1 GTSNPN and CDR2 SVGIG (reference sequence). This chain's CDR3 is CAWSPASQSSPLHF. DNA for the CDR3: TGTGCCTGGAGCCCCGCAAGCCAGTCTTCACCCCTCCACTTT.

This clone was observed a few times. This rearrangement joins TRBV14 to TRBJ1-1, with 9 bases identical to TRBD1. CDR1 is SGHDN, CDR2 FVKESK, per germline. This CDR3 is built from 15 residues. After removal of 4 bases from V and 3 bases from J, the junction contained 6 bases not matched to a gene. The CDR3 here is CASSPWDRVHTEAFF. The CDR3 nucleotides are TGTGCCAGCAGCCCATGGGACAGGGTTCACACTGAAGCTTTCTTT. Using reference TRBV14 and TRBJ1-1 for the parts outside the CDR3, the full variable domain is EAGVTQFPSHSVIEKGQTVTLRCDPISGHDNLYWYRRVMGKEIKFLLHFVKESKQDESGMPNNRFLAERTGGTYSTLKVQPAELEDSGVYFCASSPWDRVHTEAFFGQGTRLTVV.

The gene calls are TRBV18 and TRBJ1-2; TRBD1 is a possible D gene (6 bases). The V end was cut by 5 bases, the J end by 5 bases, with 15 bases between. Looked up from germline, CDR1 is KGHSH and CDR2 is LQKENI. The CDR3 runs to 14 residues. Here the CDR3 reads CASSEEGQAYGYTF. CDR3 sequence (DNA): TGTGCCAGCTCAGAGGAGGGACAAGCTTATGGCTACACCTTC.

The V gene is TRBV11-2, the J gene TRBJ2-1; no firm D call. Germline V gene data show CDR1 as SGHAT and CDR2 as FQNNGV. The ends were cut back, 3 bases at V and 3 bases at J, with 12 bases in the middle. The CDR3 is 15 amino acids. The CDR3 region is CASSFSEGFYNEQFF. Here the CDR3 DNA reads TGTGCCAGCAGCTTTTCTGAAGGGTTCTACAATGAGCAGTTCTTC.

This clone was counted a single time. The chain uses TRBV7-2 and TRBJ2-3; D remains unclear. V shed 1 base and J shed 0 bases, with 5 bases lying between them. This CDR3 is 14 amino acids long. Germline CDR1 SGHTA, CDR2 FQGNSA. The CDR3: CASSLESSTDTQYF. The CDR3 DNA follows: TGTGCCAGCAGCTTAGAGAGTAGCACAGATACGCAGTATTTT.

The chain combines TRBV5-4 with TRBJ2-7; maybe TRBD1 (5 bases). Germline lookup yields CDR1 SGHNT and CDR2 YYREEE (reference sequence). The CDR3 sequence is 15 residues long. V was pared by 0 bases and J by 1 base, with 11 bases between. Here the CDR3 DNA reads TGTGCCAGCAGCTTGGACCAGGGCTCATCCTACGAGCAGTACTTC. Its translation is CASSLDQGSSYEQYF.

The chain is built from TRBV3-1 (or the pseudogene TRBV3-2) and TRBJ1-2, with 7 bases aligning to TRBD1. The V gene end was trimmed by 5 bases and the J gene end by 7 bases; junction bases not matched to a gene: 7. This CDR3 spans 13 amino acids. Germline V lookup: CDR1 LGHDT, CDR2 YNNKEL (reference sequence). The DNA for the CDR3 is TGTGCCAGCAGCAGGGGGCGCGGAAGTGGCTACACCTTC. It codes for CASSRGRGSGYTF.

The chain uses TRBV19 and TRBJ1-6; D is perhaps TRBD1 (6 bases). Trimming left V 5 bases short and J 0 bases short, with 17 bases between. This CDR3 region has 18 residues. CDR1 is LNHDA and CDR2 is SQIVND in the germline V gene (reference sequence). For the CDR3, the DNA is TGTGCCAGTAGTTCGGGAACAGGGAAGAGCTCCTATAATTCACCCCTCCACTTT. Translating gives CASSSGTGKSSYNSPLHF.

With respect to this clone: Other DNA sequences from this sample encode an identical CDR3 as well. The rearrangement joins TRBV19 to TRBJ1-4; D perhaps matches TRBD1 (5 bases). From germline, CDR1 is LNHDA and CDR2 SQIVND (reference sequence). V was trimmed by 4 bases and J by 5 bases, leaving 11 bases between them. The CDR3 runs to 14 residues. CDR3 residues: CASSTRQLNEKLFF. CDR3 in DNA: TGTGCCAGTAGTACCCGACAGTTAAATGAAAAACTGTTTTTT.